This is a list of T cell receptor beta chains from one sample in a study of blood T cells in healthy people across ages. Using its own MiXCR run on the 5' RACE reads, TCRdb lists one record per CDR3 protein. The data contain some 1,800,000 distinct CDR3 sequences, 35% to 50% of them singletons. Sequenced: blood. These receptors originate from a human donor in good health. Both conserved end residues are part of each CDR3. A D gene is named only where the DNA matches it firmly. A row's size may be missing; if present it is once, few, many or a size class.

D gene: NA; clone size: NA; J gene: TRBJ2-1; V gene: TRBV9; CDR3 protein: CASSVAGQPPNNEQFF; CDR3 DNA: TGTGCCAGCAGCGTAGCTGGACAACCCCCCAACAATGAGCAGTTCTTC
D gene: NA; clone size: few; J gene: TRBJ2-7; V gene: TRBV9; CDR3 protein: CASSVAGSNYEQYF; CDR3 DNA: TGTGCCAGCAGCGTAGCAGGGTCTAACTACGAGCAGTACTTC
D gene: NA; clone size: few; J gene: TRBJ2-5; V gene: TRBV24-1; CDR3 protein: CATRDSRETQYF; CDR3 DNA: TGTGCCACCAGGGACAGTCGGGAGACCCAGTACTTC
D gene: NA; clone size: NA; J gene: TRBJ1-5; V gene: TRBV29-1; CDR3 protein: CSVGGGFGEPQHF; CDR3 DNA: TGCAGCGTGGGGGGTGGTTTCGGGGAGCCCCAGCATTTT
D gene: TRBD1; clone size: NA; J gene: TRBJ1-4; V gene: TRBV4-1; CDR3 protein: CASSQDWDRGGEKLFF; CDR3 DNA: TGCGCCAGCAGCCAAGATTGGGACAGGGGCGGTGAAAAACTGTTTTTT
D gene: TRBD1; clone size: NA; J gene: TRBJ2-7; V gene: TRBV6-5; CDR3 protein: CGSRQGWEQYF; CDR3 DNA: TGTGGCAGCCGACAGGGGTGGGAGCAGTACTTC
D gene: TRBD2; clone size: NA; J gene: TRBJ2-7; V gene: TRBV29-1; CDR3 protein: CSIEDAVAGGDYEQYF; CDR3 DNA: TGCAGCATTGAAGACGCGGTCGCGGGGGGGGATTACGAGCAGTACTTC
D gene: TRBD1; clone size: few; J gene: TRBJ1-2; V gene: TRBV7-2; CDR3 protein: CASSIRDRGYGYTF; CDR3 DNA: TGTGCCAGCAGCATTCGGGACAGGGGTTATGGCTACACCTTC
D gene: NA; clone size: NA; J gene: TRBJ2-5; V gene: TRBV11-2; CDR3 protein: CASSFGFRGAETQYF; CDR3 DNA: TGTGCCAGCAGCTTCGGGTTCAGGGGGGCAGAGACCCAGTACTTC
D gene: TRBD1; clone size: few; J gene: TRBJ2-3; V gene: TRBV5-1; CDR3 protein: CASSLRQGDDTQYF; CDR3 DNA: TGCGCCAGCAGCTTGCGACAGGGTGACGATACGCAGTATTTT
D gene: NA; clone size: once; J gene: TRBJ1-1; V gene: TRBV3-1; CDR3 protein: CASSHAGDNEAFF; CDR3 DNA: TGTGCCAGCAGCCACGCGGGGGATAATGAAGCTTTCTTT
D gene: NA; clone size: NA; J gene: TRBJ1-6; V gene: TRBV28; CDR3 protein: CASSFPLTGGSPLHF; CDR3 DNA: TGTGCCAGCAGTTTCCCACTTACCGGAGGTTCACCCCTCCACTTT
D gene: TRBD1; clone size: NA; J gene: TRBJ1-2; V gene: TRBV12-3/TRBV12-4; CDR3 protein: CASSPSSRQGAGGYTF; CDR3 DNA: TGTGCCAGCAGTCCATCATCCCGACAGGGGGCGGGTGGTTACACCTTC
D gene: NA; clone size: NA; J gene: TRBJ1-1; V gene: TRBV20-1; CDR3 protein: CSARGEVRLMNTEAFF; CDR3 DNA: TGCAGTGCTAGGGGTGAGGTCAGACTCATGAACACTGAAGCTTTCTTT
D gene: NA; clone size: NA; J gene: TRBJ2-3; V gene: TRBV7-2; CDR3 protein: CASSSRARGADTQYF; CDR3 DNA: TGTGCCAGCAGCAGTCGGGCCAGGGGAGCAGATACGCAGTATTTT
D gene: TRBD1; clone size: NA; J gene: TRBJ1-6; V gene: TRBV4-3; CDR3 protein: CASSQILGQGDNSPLHF; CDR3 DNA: TGCGCCAGCAGCCAAATACTTGGACAGGGGGATAATTCACCCCTCCACTTT